This T cell receptor (beta chain) came from a study of regulatory T cells in long-lasting Graves disease (dated by TCRdb to the early 2020s). For the study in its entirety: Persistent Graves' disease was defined as persistently positive TSH receptor autoantibodies together with antithyroid drug treatment for over 5 years. The study was registered as a clinical trial and conducted in China. Antithyroid drugs had been taken for about 10.3 years on average by persistent Graves' disease patients in the clinical cohort. TCR sequencing covered around 13 persistent and 20 or so newly diagnosed Graves' disease patients, 33 samples in total. Persistent Graves' disease patients were compared with newly diagnosed Graves' disease patients by peripheral blood TCR sequencing and RNA sequencing. Results the study describes overall, beyond this receptor: A larger number of public clonotypes was shared among persistent patients (about 2,700) than among newly diagnosed patients (roughly 930). Persistent Graves' disease patients showed lower TCR Shannon entropy and fewer highly expanded clones than newly diagnosed patients, suggesting clonal expansion. Only the TCR beta chain was sequenced and analyzed. Peripheral blood alone was examined, since thyroid tissue, which constituted the primary lesion, could not be accessed. Persistent disease showed preferential use of TRBV28, TRBJ1-2 and TRBJ2-5, whereas newly diagnosed disease favored TRBV20-1 and TRBJ2-1. As a limitation, the authors acknowledged that the small sample size may reduce accuracy.

The library was built by means of multiplex PCR. The reads were generated on an Illumina HiSeq 4000. To build TCR beta libraries, CDR3 regions were amplified by Arm-PCR using iRepertoire HTBI primers. Before sequencing, the PCR products went through gel purification. As for the original processing: Gene usage analysis of CDR3 amino acid clonotypes relied on the 60 to 65 TRBV and about 15 TRBJ segments identified across samples. COPE and FqMerger were used to merge filtered high-quality paired reads into contigs. Contigs were aligned with BLAST to IMGT TRBV, TRBD and TRBJ reference genes, and CDR3 was defined per IMGT. Any clonotype with a frequency above 0.1% was classified as a highly expanded clone. Shannon entropy was used to measure repertoire diversity, and the Gini coefficient was used to measure V-J evenness. Clonotypes shared by more than one individual were considered public. The raw public data were reprocessed by TCRdb itself: fastp quality trimming at Q25, MiXCR clonotype calling, in-frame beta chains only. All rows with the same CDR3 protein become a single entry with the most common DNA and genes. TCRdb, not the original authors, processed these V and J calls. The sample contains a few hundred thousand distinct CDR3 sequences, about 25% of them found a single time. The ten largest make up around 26% of the sample.

The sample's time point label, decoded: persistent/refractory GD, antithyroid drugs over 5 years with positive TRAb. For both TCR sequencing and RNA sequencing, RNA was extracted from PBMCs in TRIzol. The diagnosis of Graves' disease followed American Thyroid Association guidelines. Recruitment of patients was carried out at an endocrinology department in Xi'an, China. Each patient gave around 9 milliliters of peripheral blood, collected in an EDTA anticoagulant tube. Ficoll Paque Plus density gradient separation was used to isolate PBMCs, and no further T cell sorting was done. An Agilent 2100 Bioanalyzer and agarose gel were used to assess RNA quality, and a NanoDrop 2000 was used to measure RNA concentration. This clonotype was counted ten times or more. It lacks a known antigen. Within one base of it there is no much larger clone, and no base qualities were kept. Including cysteine and phenylalanine, the CDR3 has 12 amino acids. CDR3 DNA only is kept here, 36 bases in frame from base 1. V is clipped by 0 bases and J by 6 bases, and the sequence between their germline boundaries is 6 bases long. The germline V gene (reference sequence) yields SEHNR for CDR1 and FQNEAQ for CDR2.

The rearrangement combines TRBV7-9 with TRBJ2-7; no D gene can be assigned with confidence. The specimen was peripheral blood mononuclear cells (PBMCs), collected when the disease was refractory, from a patient treated with antithyroid drugs. This clonotype was sampled from a female donor with Graves disease. The nucleotide sequence is TGTGCCAGCAGCTTAGCAGGTGCCGAGCAGTACTTC. It translates as CASSLAGAEQYF.